This T cell receptor beta chain emerged from a study of T-cell reconstitution after alpha-beta-depleted transplantation in children. Preparation of the TCRbeta library involved a method that used unique molecular identifiers. MiXCR, run by TCRdb on the PCR reads, gives a single entry per CDR3 protein. The table records some 500,000 distinct CDR3 sequences, about 18% of them present only once. The sample consisted of PBMCs from the stem cell graft donor, taken from the stem cell graft. The receptor was isolated from a human donor who donated a stem cell graft to a child with acute lymphoblastic leukemia.

CDR3 residues: CASSSPRNTEAFF. The CDR3 DNA reads as TGTGCCAGCAGTTCCCCCAGGAACACTGAAGCTTTCTTT. The V call is TRBV12-3 or TRBV12-4, the J call TRBJ1-1; no definite D call. The V gene lost 4 bases and the J gene lost 1 base, with 7 bases spanning the gap. The CDR3 sequence is 13 residues long.